Described below is a single TCR beta chain sequence and its context. Antigen unknown. Germline trimming cut 4 bases from V and 2 bases from J; bases unmatched to any gene: 3. The CDR3 is 16 amino acids. CDR1 is SGDLS, CDR2 YYNGEE, per germline. PCR primers comprised 60 Vbeta and 13 Jbeta primers. Generated by immunoSEQ multiplex PCR, the TCRdb table keeps only in-frame clones and is missing some. Altogether 100,000 to 150,000 clones are present, less than 80% being singletons, with the ten largest covering 2.5% to 3.5%. The record originates from a study of cytomegalovirus exposure and HLA in healthy donors. Study-level findings and limits: Cytomegalovirus-associated TCR beta chains were listed, numbering roughly 150. Common viral pathogens (according to a later analysis) appeared linked to several of the most significant clusters.

The V and J genes are TRBV9 and TRBJ2-2; 12 nucleotides match TRBD2. Sequenced: PBMCs. The source is a woman aged 45-59 years in good health and CMV-seronegative. CDR3: CASSMTSGGNTGELFF. For the CDR3, the DNA is TGTGCCAGCAGCATGACTAGCGGGGGAAACACCGGGGAGCTGTTTTTT.